A selection of T cell receptor beta chains follows, all from one sample in a study of blood T cell repertoires in COVID-19. Sequencing used immunoSEQ multiplex PCR; TCRdb keeps in-frame clones, though not all of them. The repertoire holds about 140,000 clones, with roughly 80% as singletons. Sequenced input: peripheral blood. These receptors were taken from a woman aged 55-70 years with acute or convalescent COVID-19. CDR3s include the opening cysteine and the closing phenylalanine or tryptophan. D genes are given only for firm matches. For some rows the clone size is stated as once, few or many, or as a class when expanded; others skip it.

size: .
D: .
J: TRBJ1-6
V: TRBV5-5
DNA: TGTGCCAGCAGCTCCGGGACACAGAATTCACCCCTCCACTTT
CDR3: CASSSGTQNSPLHF

size: few
D: TRBD2
J: TRBJ2-2
V: TRBV4-3
DNA: TGCGCCAGCAGCCCGACGGGACTACTGGGCGGGGAGCTGTTTTTT
CDR3: CASSPTGLLGGELFF

size: once
D: TRBD1
J: TRBJ2-1
V: TRBV3-1/TRBV3-2
DNA: TGTGCCAGCAGCCAACGGGACAGGGAGGGTGAGCAGTTCTTC
CDR3: CASSQRDREGEQFF

size: .
D: TRBD1
J: TRBJ2-7
V: TRBV11-2
DNA: TGTGCCAGCAGCCAATCTCCGACAGGGGCCTACGAGCAGTACTTC
CDR3: CASSQSPTGAYEQYF

size: .
D: .
J: TRBJ2-3
V: TRBV3-1/TRBV3-2
DNA: TGTGCCAGCAGCCAAGATGTAGCCCTTAGCACAGATACGCAGTATTTT
CDR3: CASSQDVALSTDTQYF

size: .
D: .
J: TRBJ2-2
V: TRBV19
DNA: TGTGCCAGTAAACTCCCTGGGTGGGGGGGCAACACCGGGGAGCTGTTTTTT
CDR3: CASKLPGWGGNTGELFF

size: .
D: .
J: TRBJ1-4
V: TRBV3-1/TRBV3-2
DNA: TGTGCCAGCAGACAAGAGGGGGGGAAACTGTTTTTT
CDR3: CASRQEGGKLFF

size: .
D: .
J: TRBJ1-2
V: TRBV12-3/TRBV12-4
DNA: TGTGCCAGCAGTTTATCGACATATGGCTACACCTTC
CDR3: CASSLSTYGYTF

size: .
D: .
J: TRBJ1-5
V: TRBV27
DNA: TGTGCCAGCAGTTTAAAGTCGCAGGGCAATCAGCCCCAGCATTTT
CDR3: CASSLKSQGNQPQHF

size: .
D: .
J: TRBJ1-5
V: TRBV3-1/TRBV3-2
DNA: TGTGCCAGCAGCCAAGGGGAGGGGGGCCTGAATCAGCCCCAGCATTTT
CDR3: CASSQGEGGLNQPQHF

size: .
D: .
J: TRBJ1-1
V: TRBV6-5
DNA: TGTGCCAGCAGTCTTTACGGGAACACTGAAGCTTTCTTT
CDR3: CASSLYGNTEAFF

size: .
D: .
J: TRBJ1-5
V: TRBV30
DNA: TGTGCCTGGACACTTCAGGCTCGACAAACGCCCCAGCATTTT
CDR3: CAWTLQARQTPQHF

size: .
D: TRBD1
J: TRBJ1-1
V: TRBV28
DNA: TGTGCCAGCAGTTTATACCGACAGGGGAACACTGAAGCTTTCTTT
CDR3: CASSLYRQGNTEAFF

size: .
D: .
J: TRBJ1-2
V: TRBV7-9
DNA: TGTGCCAGCAGCTTGGCGGGGGCCAAAGGCTACACCTTC
CDR3: CASSLAGAKGYTF

size: .
D: TRBD1
J: TRBJ1-4
V: TRBV5-4
DNA: TGTGCCAGCAGCCGACAGGGGGTGACTAATGAAAAACTGTTTTTT
CDR3: CASSRQGVTNEKLFF

size: .
D: .
J: TRBJ1-1
V: TRBV4-1
DNA: TGCGCCAGCAGTTTCGGACTCCTGAACACTGAAGCTTTCTTT
CDR3: CASSFGLLNTEAFF

size: .
D: .
J: TRBJ2-1
V: TRBV2
DNA: TGTGCCAGCAGTGGGGGCCCTCTCAATGAGCAGTTCTTC
CDR3: CASSGGPLNEQFF

size: .
D: .
J: TRBJ1-1
V: TRBV13
DNA: TGTGCCAGCAGCTCCATATTCAAGCGGGGAACTGAAGCTTTCTTT
CDR3: CASSSIFKRGTEAFF

size: many
D: TRBD1
J: TRBJ2-7
V: TRBV6-5
DNA: TGTGCCAGCAGTTACTCGGACAGGGACTACGAGCAGTACTTC
CDR3: CASSYSDRDYEQYF

size: once
D: .
J: TRBJ1-5
V: TRBV10-3
DNA: TGTGCCATCAGTGAGTCGTATACTAGGGAATCTCCCCAGCATTTT
CDR3: CAISESYTRESPQHF

size: .
D: .
J: TRBJ2-7
V: TRBV28
DNA: TGTGCCAGCAGTCCCGGTGGAGGGCCGCGTTACGAGCAGTACTTC
CDR3: CASSPGGGPRYEQYF

size: .
D: .
J: TRBJ2-1
V: TRBV27
DNA: TGTGCCAGCAGTTTAGTGCTAAACTACAATGAGCAGTTCTTC
CDR3: CASSLVLNYNEQFF

size: .
D: .
J: TRBJ2-1
V: TRBV10-3
DNA: TGTGCCATCAGTGCTAGTTCCAATGAGCAGTTCTTC
CDR3: CAISASSNEQFF

size: .
D: TRBD1
J: TRBJ1-1
V: TRBV9
DNA: TGTGCCAGCAGCCCGGAGTGGGGGACAGGGGGCGTTGAGGACACTGAAGCTTTCTTT
CDR3: CASSPEWGTGGVEDTEAFF

size: .
D: .
J: TRBJ1-2
V: TRBV28
DNA: TGTGCCAGCAGTACAGGCTTCTATGGCTACACCTTC
CDR3: CASSTGFYGYTF

size: once
D: .
J: TRBJ2-5
V: TRBV20-1
DNA: TGCAGTGCTCCCACGCGAGAGACCCAGTACTTC
CDR3: CSAPTRETQYF

size: .
D: .
J: TRBJ2-3
V: TRBV10-3
DNA: TGTGCCAGCCGCCTTTCGGGGTCAGATACGCAGTATTTT
CDR3: CASRLSGSDTQYF

size: .
D: .
J: TRBJ2-1
V: TRBV19
DNA: TGTGCCAGTAGACCCACCGGGGTCTCCTACAATGAGCAGTTCTTC
CDR3: CASRPTGVSYNEQFF

size: many
D: TRBD1
J: TRBJ1-1
V: TRBV25-1
DNA: TGTGCCAGCAGTGAATGGGACAGACAAGCTTTCTTT
CDR3: CASSEWDRQAFF

size: once
D: TRBD1
J: TRBJ1-4
V: TRBV4-2
DNA: TGTGCCAGCAGCCAGCAGGGGGCAACTAATGAAAAACTGTTTTTT
CDR3: CASSQQGATNEKLFF

size: .
D: TRBD1
J: TRBJ1-3
V: TRBV6-1
DNA: TGTGCCAGCAGTGCACAGGGGTTGACGACCTCTGGAAACACCATATATTTT
CDR3: CASSAQGLTTSGNTIYF

size: .
D: .
J: TRBJ1-4
V: TRBV5-4
DNA: TGTGCCAGCAGCACCGGGACTCCCCTGATGCGCGAAAAACTGTTTTTT
CDR3: CASSTGTPLMREKLFF

size: once
D: .
J: TRBJ1-1
V: TRBV2
DNA: TGTGCCAGCAGGGTCAACGGGGTGAACACTGAAGCTTTCTTT
CDR3: CASRVNGVNTEAFF

size: .
D: .
J: TRBJ1-2
V: TRBV12-5
DNA: TGTGCTAGTGGTTCCGACCGAGGAGATGGCTACACCTTC
CDR3: CASGSDRGDGYTF

size: .
D: .
J: TRBJ1-3
V: TRBV10-3
DNA: TGTGCCATCAGTGACACAGGGAGCTCTGGAAACACCATATATTTT
CDR3: CAISDTGSSGNTIYF

size: .
D: TRBD2
J: TRBJ2-7
V: TRBV2
DNA: TGTGCCCAAAAAGGCCTAGCGGGGACCTACGAGCAGTACTTC
CDR3: CAQKGLAGTYEQYF

size: few
D: TRBD1
J: TRBJ2-1
V: TRBV10-3
DNA: TGTGCCATCAGTGAGCCTATAGGACAGGGCTCTTACAATGAGCAGTTCTTC
CDR3: CAISEPIGQGSYNEQFF

size: .
D: TRBD1
J: TRBJ1-2
V: TRBV28
DNA: TGTGCCAGCAGTTTGGTCGGACAGGGCTACTATGGCTACACCTTC
CDR3: CASSLVGQGYYGYTF

size: few
D: .
J: TRBJ1-3
V: TRBV11-2
DNA: TGTGCCAGCAGCTTACAGGGGACCTTCTCTGGAAACACCATATATTTT
CDR3: CASSLQGTFSGNTIYF

size: .
D: .
J: TRBJ1-5
V: TRBV11-3
DNA: TGTGCCAGCAGCCACTTGGGGCTCTTTCGTACGAATCAGCCCCAGCATTTT
CDR3: CASSHLGLFRTNQPQHF

size: once
D: .
J: TRBJ2-1
V: TRBV11-2
DNA: TGTGCCAGCAGCCGCAGACTAGGCGACAATGAGCAGTTCTTC
CDR3: CASSRRLGDNEQFF

size: .
D: .
J: TRBJ1-2
V: TRBV20-1
DNA: TGCAGTGCTAGTGCGGGATATAGAAAAAACTATGGCTACACCTTC
CDR3: CSASAGYRKNYGYTF

size: once
D: TRBD2
J: TRBJ2-2
V: TRBV9
DNA: TGTGCCAGCAGCGTAGGGACTAGTCCGGGTCGGGAGCTGTTTTTT
CDR3: CASSVGTSPGRELFF

size: .
D: TRBD1
J: TRBJ1-6
V: TRBV12-5
DNA: TGTGCTAGCTCCCAGGGGGCTAGCTCACCCCTCCACTTT
CDR3: CASSQGASSPLHF

size: .
D: .
J: TRBJ1-3
V: TRBV7-8
DNA: TGTGCCAGCAGAGCAGGACAGCGCGGAAACACCATATATTTT
CDR3: CASRAGQRGNTIYF

size: .
D: .
J: TRBJ1-6
V: TRBV14
DNA: TGTGCCAACCCTCTTGCGGGGATATATAATTCACCCCTCCACTTT
CDR3: CANPLAGIYNSPLHF

size: .
D: .
J: TRBJ2-1
V: TRBV7-9
DNA: TGTGCCAGCAGCTTATCCCTGGCGGCGAGTTCGGATGAGCAGTTCTTC
CDR3: CASSLSLAASSDEQFF

size: .
D: TRBD1
J: TRBJ1-5
V: TRBV27
DNA: TGTGCCAGCAGTTGGGACAGGGGTCAGCCCCAGCATTTT
CDR3: CASSWDRGQPQHF

size: few
D: .
J: TRBJ1-5
V: TRBV29-1
DNA: TGCAGCGTTGGGGGGGTAGATAAGGATCAGCCCCAGCATTTT
CDR3: CSVGGVDKDQPQHF

size: .
D: TRBD1
J: TRBJ2-7
V: TRBV5-5
DNA: TGTGCCAGCAGCCACACAGGGGCGCCCTACGAGCAGTACTTC
CDR3: CASSHTGAPYEQYF

size: .
D: .
J: TRBJ2-7
V: TRBV5-6
DNA: TGTGCCAGCAGCTTGTTACCGGACAGACCGACCTACGAGCAGTACTTC
CDR3: CASSLLPDRPTYEQYF

size: .
D: .
J: TRBJ1-4
V: TRBV28
DNA: TGTGCCAGCAGTGGGGGAGGCGGGGTTAGAGAAAAACTGTTTTTT
CDR3: CASSGGGGVREKLFF

size: .
D: TRBD1
J: TRBJ1-4
V: TRBV28
DNA: TGTGCCAGCACGCCCGGGGACAGGTGGTCCGAAAAACTGTTTTTT
CDR3: CASTPGDRWSEKLFF

size: .
D: .
J: TRBJ2-7
V: TRBV3-1/TRBV3-2
DNA: TGTGCCAGCAGCCAATTAAGAACGGGATCTTACGAGCAGTACTTC
CDR3: CASSQLRTGSYEQYF

size: .
D: .
J: TRBJ2-5
V: TRBV30
DNA: TGTGCCTGGTCGGTTGGGGCCGGAGAGACCCAGTACTTC
CDR3: CAWSVGAGETQYF

size: .
D: .
J: TRBJ2-3
V: TRBV19
DNA: TGTGCCAGTAGTAGCAAGGGGAGCACAGATACGCAGTATTTT
CDR3: CASSSKGSTDTQYF

size: .
D: TRBD1
J: TRBJ1-1
V: TRBV3-1/TRBV3-2
DNA: TGTGCCAGCAGCCCCATCGACTACAGGGGTGGTCCGATGAACACTGAAGCTTTCTTT
CDR3: CASSPIDYRGGPMNTEAFF

size: .
D: .
J: TRBJ2-7
V: TRBV10-2
DNA: TGCGCCAGCAGTGATAGAAATTCCTACGAGCAGTACTTC
CDR3: CASSDRNSYEQYF

size: .
D: .
J: TRBJ2-7
V: TRBV2
DNA: TGTGCCAGCAGTGAACAGGAATACGAGCAGTACTTC
CDR3: CASSEQEYEQYF

size: .
D: .
J: TRBJ2-7
V: TRBV11-3
DNA: TGTGCCAGCAAGTTTGGGGGGAGCTACGAGCAGTACTTC
CDR3: CASKFGGSYEQYF